This T cell receptor (beta chain) was obtained from a study of CD4 T cells in relation to SARS-CoV-2 and coronaviruses. Study context: Median patient age was approximately 38 years, spanning 21 to 72 years. The restricting HLA molecule for shared crossreactive spike epitopes was mapped.

Deep TCR-beta sequencing used DNA from uncultured naive and memory CD4+ T cells. Produced via immunoSEQ multiplex PCR; TCRdb's table is partial and in-frame only. The table lists tens of thousands of clones, about 91% of them singletons. The V end lost 6 bases, the J end lost 1 base, and 10 bases lay between the germline ends. Looked up from germline, CDR1 is MNHEY and CDR2 is SVGAGI. CDR3 size: 14 residues. The sequenced sample was naive CD4+ T cells from PBMCs. The subset is: naive CD4+ T cells isolated by negative enrichment. The genes are TRBV6-5 and TRBJ1-5; D is possibly TRBD1 (5 bases). This receptor was obtained from an adult with COVID-19. The CDR3 here is CASRRDGSNQPQHF. The CDR3 nucleotides are TGTGCCAGCAGACGGGACGGCAGCAATCAGCCCCAGCATTTT.